Listed here is a single TCR beta chain. This sample is drawn from a study of blood T cell repertoires in COVID-19. About the study: Samples of COVID-19 (acute and convalescent) were obtained from the United States, Italy and Spain.

The CDR3 totals 15 residues. Germline V CDR1 and CDR2: MNHEY, SVGAGI. The ends were cut back, 6 bases at V and 3 bases at J, with 14 bases in the middle. The authors' processing: For nucleated cells, counts were estimated from reference gene primer amplification. The assay was immunoSEQ multiplex PCR, and TCRdb's table has in-frame clones only and misses some. V, J and clone size are taken as reported in that table, and D and trimming were inferred from the DNA itself. Of under 250,000 clones listed, 85% are singletons. The source material was peripheral blood. This TCR derives from a man between 45 and 60 years old who had recovered from COVID-19. The genes are TRBV6-5 and TRBJ2-2; D might be TRBD1 (5 bases). The CDR3 spells CASRAGQGYTGELFF. The CDR3 DNA follows: TGTGCCAGCAGAGCCGGTCAGGGTTACACCGGGGAGCTGTTTTTT.